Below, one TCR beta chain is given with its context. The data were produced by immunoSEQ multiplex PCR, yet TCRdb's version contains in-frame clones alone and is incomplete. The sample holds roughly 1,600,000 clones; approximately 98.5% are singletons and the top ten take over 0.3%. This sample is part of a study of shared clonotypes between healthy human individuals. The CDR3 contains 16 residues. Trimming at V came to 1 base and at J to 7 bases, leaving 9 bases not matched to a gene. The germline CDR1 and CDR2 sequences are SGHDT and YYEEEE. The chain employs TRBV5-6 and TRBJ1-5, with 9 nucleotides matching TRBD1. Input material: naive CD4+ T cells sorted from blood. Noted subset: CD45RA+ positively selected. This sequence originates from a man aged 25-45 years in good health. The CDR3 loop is CASSLFWGDRAQPQHF. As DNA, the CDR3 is TGTGCCAGCAGCTTGTTTTGGGGGGACAGGGCCCAGCCCCAGCATTTT.